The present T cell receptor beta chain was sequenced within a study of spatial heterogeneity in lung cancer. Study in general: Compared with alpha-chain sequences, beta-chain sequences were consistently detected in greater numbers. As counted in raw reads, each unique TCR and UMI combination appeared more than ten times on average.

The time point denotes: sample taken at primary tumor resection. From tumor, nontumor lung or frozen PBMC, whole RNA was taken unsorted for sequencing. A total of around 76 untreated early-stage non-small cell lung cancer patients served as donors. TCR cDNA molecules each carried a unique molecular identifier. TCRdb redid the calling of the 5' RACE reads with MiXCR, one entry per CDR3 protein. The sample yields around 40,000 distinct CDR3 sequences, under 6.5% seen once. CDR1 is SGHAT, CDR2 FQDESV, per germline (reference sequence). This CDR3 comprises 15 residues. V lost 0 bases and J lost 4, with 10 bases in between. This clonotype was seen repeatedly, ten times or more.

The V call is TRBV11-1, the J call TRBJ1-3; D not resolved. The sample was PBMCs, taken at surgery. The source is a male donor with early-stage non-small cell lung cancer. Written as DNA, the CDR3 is TGTGCCAGCAGCTTAGCGCGAAGATCGGGAAACACCATATATTTT. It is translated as CASSLARRSGNTIYF. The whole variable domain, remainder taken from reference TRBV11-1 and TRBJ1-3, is EAEVAQSPRYKITEKSQAVAFWCDPISGHATLYWYRQILGQGPELLVQFQDESVVDDSQLPKDRFSAERLKGVDSTLKIQPAELGDSAMYLCASSLARRSGNTIYFGEGSWLTVV.